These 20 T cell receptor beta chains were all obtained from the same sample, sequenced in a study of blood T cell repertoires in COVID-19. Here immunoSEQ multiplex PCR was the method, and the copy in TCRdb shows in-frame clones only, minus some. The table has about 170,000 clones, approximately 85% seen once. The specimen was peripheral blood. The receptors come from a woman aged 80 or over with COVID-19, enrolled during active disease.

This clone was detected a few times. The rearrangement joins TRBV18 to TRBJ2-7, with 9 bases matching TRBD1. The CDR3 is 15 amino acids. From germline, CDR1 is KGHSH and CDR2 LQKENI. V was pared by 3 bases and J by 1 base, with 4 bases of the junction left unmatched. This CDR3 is CASSPGQGLSYEQYF. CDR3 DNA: TGTGCCAGCTCACCTGGACAGGGGTTATCCTACGAGCAGTACTTC.

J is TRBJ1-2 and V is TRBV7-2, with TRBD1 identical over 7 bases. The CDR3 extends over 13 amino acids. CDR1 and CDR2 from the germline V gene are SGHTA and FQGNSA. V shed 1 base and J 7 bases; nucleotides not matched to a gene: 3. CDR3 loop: CASSLEGAGGYTF. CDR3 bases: TGTGCCAGCAGCTTAGAGGGGGCGGGTGGCTACACCTTC.

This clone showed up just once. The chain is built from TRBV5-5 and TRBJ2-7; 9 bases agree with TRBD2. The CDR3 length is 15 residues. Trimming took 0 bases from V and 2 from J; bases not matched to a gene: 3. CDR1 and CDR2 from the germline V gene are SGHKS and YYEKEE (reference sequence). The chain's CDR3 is CASSLGTSATYEQYF. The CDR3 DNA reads TGTGCCAGCAGCTTGGGGACTAGCGCGACCTACGAGCAGTACTTC.

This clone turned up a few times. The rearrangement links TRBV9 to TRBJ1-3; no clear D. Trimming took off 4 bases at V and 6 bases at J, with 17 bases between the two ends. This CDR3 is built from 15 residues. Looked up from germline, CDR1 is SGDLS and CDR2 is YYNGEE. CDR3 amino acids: CASSFGPAGENTIYF. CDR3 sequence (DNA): TGTGCCAGCAGCTTCGGCCCGGCGGGAGAAAACACCATATATTTT.

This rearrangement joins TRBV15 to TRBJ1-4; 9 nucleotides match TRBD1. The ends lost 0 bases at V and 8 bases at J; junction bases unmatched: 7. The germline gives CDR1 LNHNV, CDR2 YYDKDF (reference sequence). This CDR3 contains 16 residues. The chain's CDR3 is CATSREIRQGVEKLFF. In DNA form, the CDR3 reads TGTGCCACCAGCAGAGAGATAAGACAGGGGGTCGAAAAACTGTTTTTT.

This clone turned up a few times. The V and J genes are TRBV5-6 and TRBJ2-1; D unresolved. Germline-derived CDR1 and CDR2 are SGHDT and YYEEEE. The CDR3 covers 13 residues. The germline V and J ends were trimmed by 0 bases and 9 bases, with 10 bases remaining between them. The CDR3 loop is CASSLAGGFEQFF. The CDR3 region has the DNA TGTGCCAGCAGCTTGGCAGGTGGGTTTGAGCAGTTCTTC. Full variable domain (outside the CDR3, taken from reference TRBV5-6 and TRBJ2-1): DAGVTQSPTHLIKTRGQQVTLRCSPKSGHDTVSWYQQALGQGPQFIFQYYEEEERQRGNFPDRFSGHQFPNYSSELNVNALLLGDSALYLCASSLAGGFEQFFGPGTRLTVL.

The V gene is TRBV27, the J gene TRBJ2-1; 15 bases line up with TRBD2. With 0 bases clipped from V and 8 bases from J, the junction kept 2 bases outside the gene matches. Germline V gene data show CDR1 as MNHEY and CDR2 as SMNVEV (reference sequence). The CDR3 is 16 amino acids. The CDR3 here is CASSLSRTSGRDEQFF. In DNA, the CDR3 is TGTGCCAGCAGTTTATCGCGGACTAGCGGGAGGGATGAGCAGTTCTTC.

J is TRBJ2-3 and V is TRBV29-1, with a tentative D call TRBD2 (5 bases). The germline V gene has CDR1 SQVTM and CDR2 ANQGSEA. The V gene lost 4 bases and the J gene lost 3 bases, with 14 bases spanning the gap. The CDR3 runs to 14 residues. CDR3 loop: CSVGGETRTDTQYF. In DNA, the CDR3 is TGCAGCGTTGGGGGAGAGACCCGGACAGATACGCAGTATTTT.

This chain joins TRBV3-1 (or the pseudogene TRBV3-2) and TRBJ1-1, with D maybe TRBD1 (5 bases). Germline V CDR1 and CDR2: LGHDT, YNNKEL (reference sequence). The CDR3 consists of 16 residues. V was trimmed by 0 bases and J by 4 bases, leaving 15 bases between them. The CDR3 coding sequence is TGTGCCAGCAGCCAAGAGTCTAGGGGATTAGGCACTGAAGCTTTCTTT. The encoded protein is CASSQESRGLGTEAFF.

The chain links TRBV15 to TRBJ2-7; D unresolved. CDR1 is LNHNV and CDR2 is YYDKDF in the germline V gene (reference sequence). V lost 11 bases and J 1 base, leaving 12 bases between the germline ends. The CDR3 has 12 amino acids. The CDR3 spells CAVGLSSYEQYF. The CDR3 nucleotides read TGTGCCGTCGGGTTAAGTTCCTACGAGCAGTACTTC.

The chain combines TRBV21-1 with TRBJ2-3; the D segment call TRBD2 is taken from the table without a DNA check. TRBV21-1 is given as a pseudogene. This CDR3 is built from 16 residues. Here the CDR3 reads CASSKVLVGSTDTQYF. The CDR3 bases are TGTGCCAGCAGCAAAGTCTTAGTCGGGTCCACAGATACGCAGTATTTT.

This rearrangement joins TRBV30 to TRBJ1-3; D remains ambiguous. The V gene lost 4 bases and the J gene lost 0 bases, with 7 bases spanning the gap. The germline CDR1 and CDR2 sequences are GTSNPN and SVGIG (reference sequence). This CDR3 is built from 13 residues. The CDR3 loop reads CAWTYSSGNTIYF. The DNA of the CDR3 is TGTGCCTGGACTTACTCCTCTGGAAACACCATATATTTT.

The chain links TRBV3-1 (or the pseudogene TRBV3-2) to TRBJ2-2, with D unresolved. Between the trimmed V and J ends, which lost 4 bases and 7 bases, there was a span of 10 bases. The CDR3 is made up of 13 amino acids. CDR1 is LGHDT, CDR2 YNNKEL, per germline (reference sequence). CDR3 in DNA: TGTGCCAGCAGCCGAATGAGGATCGGGGAGCTGTTTTTT. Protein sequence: CASSRMRIGELFF.

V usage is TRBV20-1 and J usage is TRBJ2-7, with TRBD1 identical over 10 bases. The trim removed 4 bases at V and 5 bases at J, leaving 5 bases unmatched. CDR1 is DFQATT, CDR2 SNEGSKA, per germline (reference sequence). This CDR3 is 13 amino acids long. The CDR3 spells CSAIDRGHNEQYF. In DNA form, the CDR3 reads TGCAGTGCTATTGACAGGGGGCACAACGAGCAGTACTTC.

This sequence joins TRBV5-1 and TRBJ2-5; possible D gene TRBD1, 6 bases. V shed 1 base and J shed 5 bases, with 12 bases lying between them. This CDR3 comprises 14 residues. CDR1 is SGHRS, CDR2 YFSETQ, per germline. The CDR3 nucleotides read TGCGCCAGCAGCTTGCCAGGGGTTAGGGAGACCCAGTACTTC. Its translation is CASSLPGVRETQYF. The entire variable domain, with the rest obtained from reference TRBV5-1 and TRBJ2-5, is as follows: KAGVTQTPRYLIKTRGQQVTLSCSPISGHRSVSWYQQTPGQGLQFLFEYFSETQRNKGNFPGRFSGRQFSNSRSEMNVSTLELGDSALYLCASSLPGVRETQYFGPGTRLLVL.

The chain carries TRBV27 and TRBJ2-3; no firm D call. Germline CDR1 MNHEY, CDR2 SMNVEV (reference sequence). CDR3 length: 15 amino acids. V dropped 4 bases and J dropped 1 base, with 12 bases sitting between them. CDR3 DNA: TGTGCCAGCAGTTCACCCCTGGCTGGCACAGATACGCAGTATTTT. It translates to CASSSPLAGTDTQYF.

The CDR3 DNA sequence: TGTGCCAGCAGTGATCGGCAGGGGTTATATGGCTACACCTTC. Its translation is CASSDRQGLYGYTF. The chain carries TRBV6-1 and TRBJ1-2; tentative D call: TRBD1 (6 bases). This CDR3 spans 14 amino acids. Germline V lookup: CDR1 MNHNS, CDR2 SASEGT. The V end lost 3 bases, the J end lost 5 bases, and 13 bases lay between the germline ends.

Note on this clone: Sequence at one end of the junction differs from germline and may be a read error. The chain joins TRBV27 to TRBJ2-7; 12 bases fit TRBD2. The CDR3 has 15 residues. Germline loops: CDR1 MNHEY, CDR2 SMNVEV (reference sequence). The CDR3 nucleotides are TGTGCCAGCAGATTATCTCTAGCGGGAGGGCTCCAGCAGTACTTC. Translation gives CASRLSLAGGLQQYF.

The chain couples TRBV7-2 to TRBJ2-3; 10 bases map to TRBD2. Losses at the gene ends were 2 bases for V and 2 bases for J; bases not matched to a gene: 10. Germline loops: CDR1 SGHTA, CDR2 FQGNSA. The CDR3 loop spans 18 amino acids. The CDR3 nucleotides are TGTGCCAGCAGCTTATATGGTCTAGCGGGAGCCCCCACAGATACGCAGTATTTT. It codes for CASSLYGLAGAPTDTQYF.

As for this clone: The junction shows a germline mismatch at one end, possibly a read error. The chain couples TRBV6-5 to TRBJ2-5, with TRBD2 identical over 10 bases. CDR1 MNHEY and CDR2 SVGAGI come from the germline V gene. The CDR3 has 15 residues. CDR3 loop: CASSYLAGGRETQYF. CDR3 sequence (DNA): TGTGCCAGCAGCTACTTAGCGGGGGGTAGAGAGACCCAGTACTTC.